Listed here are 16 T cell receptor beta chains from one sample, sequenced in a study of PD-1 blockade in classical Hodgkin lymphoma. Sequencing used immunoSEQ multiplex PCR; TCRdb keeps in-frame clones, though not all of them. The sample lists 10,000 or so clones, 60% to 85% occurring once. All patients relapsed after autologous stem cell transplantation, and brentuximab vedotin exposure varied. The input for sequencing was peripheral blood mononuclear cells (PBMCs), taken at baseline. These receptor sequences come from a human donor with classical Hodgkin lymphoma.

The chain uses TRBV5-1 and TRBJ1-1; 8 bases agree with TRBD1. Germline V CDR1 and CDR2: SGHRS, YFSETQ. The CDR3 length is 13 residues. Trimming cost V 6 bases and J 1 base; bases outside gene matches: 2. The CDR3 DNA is TGCGCCAGCATGGGACAGGAGAACACTGAAGCTTTCTTT. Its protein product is CASMGQENTEAFF.

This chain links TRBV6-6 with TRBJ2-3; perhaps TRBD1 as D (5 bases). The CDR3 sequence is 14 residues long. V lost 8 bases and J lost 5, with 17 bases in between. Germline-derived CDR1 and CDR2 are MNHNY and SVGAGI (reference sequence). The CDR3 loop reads CASEVAGPGDTQYF. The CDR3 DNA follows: TGTGCCAGCGAGGTGGCAGGGCCAGGAGATACGCAGTATTTT.

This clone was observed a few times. CDR3 sequence (DNA): TGTGCCACCAGCAGAGACCTCACAGTTGGCGGAGAGACCCAGTACTTC. Its protein is CATSRDLTVGGETQYF. V and J are TRBV15 and TRBJ2-5, with no clear D. The CDR3 is made up of 16 amino acids. Germline loops: CDR1 LNHNV, CDR2 YYDKDF (reference sequence). V was trimmed by 0 bases and J by 4 bases, leaving 15 bases between them.

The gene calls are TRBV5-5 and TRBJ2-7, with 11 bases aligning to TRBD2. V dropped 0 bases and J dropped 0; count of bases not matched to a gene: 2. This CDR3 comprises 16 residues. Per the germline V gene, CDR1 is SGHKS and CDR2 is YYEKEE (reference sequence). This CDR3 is CASSLGLAGSSYEQYF. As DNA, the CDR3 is TGTGCCAGCAGCTTGGGACTAGCGGGGAGCTCCTACGAGCAGTACTTC. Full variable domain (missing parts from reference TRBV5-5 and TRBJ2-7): DAGVTQSPTHLIKTRGQQVTLRCSPISGHKSVSWYQQVLGQGPQFIFQYYEKEERGRGNFPDRFSARQFPNYSSELNVNALLLGDSALYLCASSLGLAGSSYEQYFGPGTRLTVT.

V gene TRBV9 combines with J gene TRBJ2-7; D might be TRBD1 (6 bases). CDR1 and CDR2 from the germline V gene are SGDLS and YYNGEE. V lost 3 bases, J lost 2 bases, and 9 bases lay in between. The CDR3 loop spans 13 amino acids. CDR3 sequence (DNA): TGTGCCAGCAGCGGGGACAACCCCTACGAGCAGTACTTC. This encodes CASSGDNPYEQYF. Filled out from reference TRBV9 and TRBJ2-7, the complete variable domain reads DSGVTQTPKHLITATGQRVTLRCSPRSGDLSVYWYQQSLDQGLQFLIQYYNGEERAKGNILERFSAQQFPDLHSELNLSSLELGDSALYFCASSGDNPYEQYFGPGTRLTVT.

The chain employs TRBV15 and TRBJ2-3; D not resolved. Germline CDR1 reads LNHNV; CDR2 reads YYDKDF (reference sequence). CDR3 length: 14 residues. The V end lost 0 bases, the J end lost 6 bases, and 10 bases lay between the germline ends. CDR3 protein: CATSRDFGRDTQYF. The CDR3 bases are TGTGCCACCAGCAGAGATTTCGGGCGGGATACGCAGTATTTT.

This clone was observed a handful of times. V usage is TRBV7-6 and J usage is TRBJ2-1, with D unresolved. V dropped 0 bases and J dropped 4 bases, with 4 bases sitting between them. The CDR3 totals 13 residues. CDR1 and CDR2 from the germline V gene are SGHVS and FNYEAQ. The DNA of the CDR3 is TGTGCCAGCAGCTTAGCGCCGTACAATGAGCAGTTCTTC. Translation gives CASSLAPYNEQFF. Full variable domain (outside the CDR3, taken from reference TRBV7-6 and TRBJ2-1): GAGVSQSPRYKVTKRGQDVALRCDPISGHVSLYWYRQALGQGPEFLTYFNYEAQQDKSGLPNDRFSAERPEGSISTLTIQRTEQRDSAMYRCASSLAPYNEQFFGPGTRLTVL.

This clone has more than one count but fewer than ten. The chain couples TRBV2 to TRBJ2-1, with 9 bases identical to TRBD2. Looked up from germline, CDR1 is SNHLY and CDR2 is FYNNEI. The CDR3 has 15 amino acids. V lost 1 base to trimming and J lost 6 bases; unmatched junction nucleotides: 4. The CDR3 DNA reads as TGTGCCAGCAGTGAAGAGGCGGGAGGGGTCAATGAGCAGTTCTTC. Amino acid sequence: CASSEEAGGVNEQFF.

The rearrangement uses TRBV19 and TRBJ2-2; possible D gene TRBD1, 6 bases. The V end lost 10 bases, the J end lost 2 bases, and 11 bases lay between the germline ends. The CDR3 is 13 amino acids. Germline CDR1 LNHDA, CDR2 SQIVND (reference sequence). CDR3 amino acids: CAIRDTNTGELFF. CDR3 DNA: TGTGCCATCCGGGACACTAACACCGGGGAGCTGTTTTTT.

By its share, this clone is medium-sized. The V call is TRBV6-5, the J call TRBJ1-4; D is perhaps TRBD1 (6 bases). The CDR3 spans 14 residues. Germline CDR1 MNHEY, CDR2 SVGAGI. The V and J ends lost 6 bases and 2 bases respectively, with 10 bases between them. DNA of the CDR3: TGTGCCAGCAGCACAGGGAAGACTAATGAAAAACTGTTTTTT. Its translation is CASSTGKTNEKLFF.

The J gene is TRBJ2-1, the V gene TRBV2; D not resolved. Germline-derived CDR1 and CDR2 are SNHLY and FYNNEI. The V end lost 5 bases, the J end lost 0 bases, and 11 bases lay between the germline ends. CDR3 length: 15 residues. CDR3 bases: TGTGCCAGCAGTAATTCCCCCAGCTCCTACAATGAGCAGTTCTTC. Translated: CASSNSPSSYNEQFF.

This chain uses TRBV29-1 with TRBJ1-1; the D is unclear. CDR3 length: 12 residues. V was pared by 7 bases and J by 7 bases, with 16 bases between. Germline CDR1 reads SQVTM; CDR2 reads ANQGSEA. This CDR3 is CSAAGVDNEAFF. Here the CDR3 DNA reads TGCAGCGCGGCCGGGGTTGACAATGAAGCTTTCTTT.

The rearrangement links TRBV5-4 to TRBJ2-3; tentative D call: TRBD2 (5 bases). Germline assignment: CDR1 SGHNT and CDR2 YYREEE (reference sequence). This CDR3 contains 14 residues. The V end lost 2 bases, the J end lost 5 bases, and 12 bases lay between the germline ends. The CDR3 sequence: CASSLSGSEDTQYF. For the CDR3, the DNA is TGTGCCAGCAGCTTAAGTGGGAGTGAAGATACGCAGTATTTT. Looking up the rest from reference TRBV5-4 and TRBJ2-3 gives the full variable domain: ETGVTQSPTHLIKTRGQQVTLRCSSQSGHNTVSWYQQALGQGPQFIFQYYREEENGRGNFPPRFSGLQFPNYSSELNVNALELDDSALYLCASSLSGSEDTQYFGPGTRLTVL.

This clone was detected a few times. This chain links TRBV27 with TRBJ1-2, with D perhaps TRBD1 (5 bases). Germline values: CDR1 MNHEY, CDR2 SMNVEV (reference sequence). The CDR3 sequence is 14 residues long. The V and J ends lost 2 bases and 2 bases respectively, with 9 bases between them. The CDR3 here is CASSLGATNYGYTF. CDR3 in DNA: TGTGCCAGCAGTTTAGGGGCGACGAACTATGGCTACACCTTC.

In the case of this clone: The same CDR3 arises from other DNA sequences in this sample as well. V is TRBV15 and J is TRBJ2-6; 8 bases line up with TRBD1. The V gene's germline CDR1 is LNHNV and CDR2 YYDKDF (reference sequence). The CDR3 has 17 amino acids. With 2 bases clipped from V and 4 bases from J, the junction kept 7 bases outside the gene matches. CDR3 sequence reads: CATSRTRTGSGANVLTF. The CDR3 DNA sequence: TGTGCCACCAGCAGAACGAGGACAGGGTCGGGGGCCAACGTCCTGACTTTC.

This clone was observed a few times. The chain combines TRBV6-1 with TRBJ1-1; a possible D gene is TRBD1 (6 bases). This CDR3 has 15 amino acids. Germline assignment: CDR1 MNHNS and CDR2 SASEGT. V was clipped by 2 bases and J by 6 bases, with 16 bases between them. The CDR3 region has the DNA TGTGCCAGCAGTGAACGGGACACTAAGAAGTCTGAAGCTTTCTTT. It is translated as CASSERDTKKSEAFF.